This T cell receptor beta chain appears in the sequencing data of a study of blood T cell repertoires in COVID-19. Source study methods: Reference gene primer amplification yielded estimated nucleated cell counts. The table came from immunoSEQ multiplex PCR; TCRdb's copy has only in-frame clones and leaves some out. Clone size and V and J calls were adopted from that table, with D and trimming inferred from the DNA. This sample yields about 410,000 clones, of which just under 90% are seen a single time; 1.5% to 2% belongs to the top ten. The CDR3 extends over 15 amino acids. The ends were cut back, 4 bases at V and 1 base at J, with 12 bases in the middle. Germline V gene data show CDR1 as SGHKS and CDR2 as YYEKEE (reference sequence). Participant age was roughly 18 to 90 years, and participants resided in around 24 US areas. Self-reported history from a screening survey and questionnaire set each donor's cohort. Recovery among Cohort 3 donors was established by two negative PCRs, clearance, or symptom resolution.

The TCR originated in a woman aged 25 to 45 who had recovered from COVID-19. This chain connects TRBV5-5 to TRBJ1-5; perhaps TRBD1 as D (6 bases). Sequenced: PBMCs or T cells enriched from blood (not recorded which). The CDR3 nucleotides read TGTGCCAGCAGCCCCACAGGGATCAGCAATCAGCCCCAGCATTTT. As protein: CASSPTGISNQPQHF.